This TCR beta chain originates from a study of tissue T cells after allogeneic stem cell transplantation. Findings and caveats of the study: Blood and spleen captured only part of the tissue TCR repertoire. Alloreactivity or antigen specificity of tissue TCRs was not determined; some clones might be host cells.

Assay: immunoSEQ multiplex PCR; the TCRdb copy retains only in-frame clones and omits some. The data hold more than 10,000 clones, with around two fifths observed a single time. Time point defined: mouse harvest day 7 after allogeneic transplant. Each mouse received 10^7 T-cell-depleted marrow cells plus 10^6 splenic CD5+ T cells by tail vein. Germline V gene lookup returns CDR1 GKSSPN and CDR2 SITVG. V trimming: 5 bases; J trimming: 5 bases; junction bases outside the gene matches: 1. CDR3 length equals 12 residues. Concerning this clone: Its target is not known. The genes and germline here are from mouse. The read comes to an end 1 residue before the CDR3 does, leaving the germline J gene to fill in the end.

Specimen: skin. The clonotype originates from a female BALB/c mouse given C57BL/6 T cells with graft-versus-host disease after an allogeneic hematopoietic cell transplant. The rearrangement uses TRBV31 and TRBJ2-5; 10 bases line up with TRBD2. CDR3 sequence reads: CAWGTGADTQYF. The DNA read from the CDR3 is TGTGCCTGGGGGACTGGGGCAGACACCCAGTAC.